A selection of T cell receptor beta chains follows, all from one sample in a study of T cells in Graves' hyperthyroidism and ophthalmopathy. TCRdb re-derived calls from the multiplex PCR reads in MiXCR, one entry per CDR3 protein. The table has around 450,000 distinct CDR3 sequences, 15% to 17% seen once. Source material: blood. These receptors all stem from a woman between 18 and 29 years old with Graves' hyperthyroidism. Both conserved end residues are part of each CDR3. D genes are given only for firm matches. Clone sizes are given selectively: once, few, many, or a class where the clone is expanded.

>TRBV12-3/TRBV12-4|TRBD2|TRBJ2-3|NA
TGTGCCAGCAGTTCGGGGGGGCCTAGCACAGATACGCAGTATTTT
CASSSGGPSTDTQYF
>TRBV9|NA|TRBJ1-1|NA
TGTGCCAGCAGCGTACAGGGAATCAACACTGAAGCTTTCTTT
CASSVQGINTEAFF
>TRBV4-2|TRBD2|TRBJ2-1|once
TGTGCCAGCAGCCAAGTTTCGGGGGGGGTATACAATGAGCAGTTCTTC
CASSQVSGGVYNEQFF
>TRBV11-2|TRBD1|TRBJ2-7|many
TGTGCCAGCAGCCCGACAGGGTGGTACGAGCAGTACTTC
CASSPTGWYEQYF
>TRBV29-1|NA|TRBJ2-7|few
TGCAGCGTTGGGGGGTCCCCCGCCTACGAGCAGTACTTC
CSVGGSPAYEQYF
>TRBV20-1|TRBD2|TRBJ2-7|NA
TGCAGTGCTAGAGGGGGGGGGGGAGCCTACGAGCAGTACTTC
CSARGGGGAYEQYF
>TRBV28|TRBD1|TRBJ1-5|NA
TGTGCCAGCAGTCTAGGGACAGGGTGGCAGCCCCAGCATTTT
CASSLGTGWQPQHF
>TRBV20-1|NA|TRBJ1-4|many
TGCAGTGCTAGATGGGAGGGTCGTGAAAAACTGTTTTTT
CSARWEGREKLFF
>TRBV5-1|NA|TRBJ2-3|few
TGCGCCAGCGGCTTGGGGGACGCCTTCACAGATACGCAGTATTTT
CASGLGDAFTDTQYF
>TRBV29-1|TRBD1|TRBJ2-2|few
TGCAGCGCCGTGACAGGGACAGACACCGGGGAGCTGTTTTTT
CSAVTGTDTGELFF
>TRBV2|NA|TRBJ2-3|NA
TGTGCCAGCCGCCCCCGGACTTACACAGATACGCAGTATTTT
CASRPRTYTDTQYF
>TRBV20-1|TRBD1|TRBJ2-7|many
TGCAGTGCTAAACTAGGACAGGGTAAATCCTACGAGCAGTACTTC
CSAKLGQGKSYEQYF
>TRBV18|TRBD1|TRBJ2-7|many
TGTGCCAGCCAGGGGGCAGGGTCCTACGAGCAGTACTTC
CASQGAGSYEQYF
>TRBV13|TRBD2|TRBJ2-5|many
TGTGCCAGCAGCTTAGGCCCGGGAGGGGAGACCCAGTACTTC
CASSLGPGGETQYF
>TRBV4-1|NA|TRBJ1-2|NA
TGCGCCAGCAGCCAAGATCTTACGGCCCAAAGGGGCTACACCTTC
CASSQDLTAQRGYTF
>TRBV27|TRBD1|TRBJ1-5|NA
TGTGCCAGCAGTGCCACCGGGACAGGGGGGAGCAATCAGCCCCAGCATTTT
CASSATGTGGSNQPQHF
>TRBV3-1|NA|TRBJ1-1|NA
TGTGCCAGCAGCCTTCACGGGGTGGAAGGAGCTTTCTTT
CASSLHGVEGAFF
>TRBV5-1|TRBD1|TRBJ1-1|once
TGCGCCAGCAGCGCAGGGACAGGGAGGGACACTGAAGCTTTCTTT
CASSAGTGRDTEAFF
>TRBV20-1|TRBD2|TRBJ2-5|many
TGCAGTGCGACTAGCGGGGGGCCGCCCAATGTGGAGACCCAGTACTTC
CSATSGGPPNVETQYF
>TRBV5-1|TRBD1|TRBJ2-7|NA
TGCGCCAGCAGCATTACAGGGGGAGGCTCCTACGAGCAGTACTTC
CASSITGGGSYEQYF
>TRBV5-1|TRBD2|TRBJ2-2|many
TGCGCCAGCAGCCGCGGGACTAGCGACACCGGGGAGCTGTTTTTT
CASSRGTSDTGELFF
>TRBV5-1|NA|TRBJ2-7|many
TGCGCCAGCAGCTTGGGGGCGGTTGCGGGGACCTACGAGCAGTACTTC
CASSLGAVAGTYEQYF
>TRBV2|NA|TRBJ1-1|NA
TGTGCCAGCAGTGATAGGACAGACCGGGGCACTGAAGCTTTCTTT
CASSDRTDRGTEAFF
>TRBV12-3/TRBV12-4|TRBD2|TRBJ2-3|many
TGTGCCAGCAGTTTGTCGGGGGGGGGGGTGGATACGCAGTATTTT
CASSLSGGGVDTQYF
>TRBV5-8|NA|TRBJ1-5|many
TGTGCCAGCAGCTTGGTGAGGGGTAGCAATCAGCCCCAGCATTTT
CASSLVRGSNQPQHF
>TRBV12-5|TRBD2|TRBJ2-7|NA
TGTGCTAGTGGTCGTCCCTCCGCGGGAGGGGTCGACGAGCAGTACTTC
CASGRPSAGGVDEQYF
>TRBV29-1|NA|TRBJ2-7|many
TGCAGCGTCTCCTGGGGAGAGAGCGAGCAGTACTTC
CSVSWGESEQYF
>TRBV5-6|NA|TRBJ1-2|many
TGTGCCAGCAGCTTGGTCGGGGGAGTGGAAGGCTACACCTTC
CASSLVGGVEGYTF
>TRBV2|NA|TRBJ1-2|many
TGTGCCACTCAGGGAGCTGGGTATGGCTACACCTTC
CATQGAGYGYTF
>TRBV28|NA|TRBJ1-2|NA
TGTGCCAGCAGTTTATATGGCAGGGACTATGGCTACACCTTC
CASSLYGRDYGYTF
>TRBV19|TRBD1|TRBJ2-7|many
TGTGCCAGTAGTGGGGACAGGGGGCTTCGCTACGAGCAGTACTTC
CASSGDRGLRYEQYF
>TRBV11-3|NA|TRBJ2-7|many
TGTGCCAGCAGCATAGTCTACGAGCAGTACTTC
CASSIVYEQYF
>TRBV20-1|NA|TRBJ2-1|NA
TGCAGTGCTAGATCAACCAAGGGGAAAAACCTCCATGAGCAGTTCTTC
CSARSTKGKNLHEQFF
>TRBV10-3|NA|TRBJ2-7|few
TGTGCCATCAGTGAGTCTGCCTACGAGCAGTACTTC
CAISESAYEQYF
>TRBV29-1|NA|TRBJ1-3|few
TGCAGCGTCCGGTGGGGCCTCTCTGGAAACACCATATATTTT
CSVRWGLSGNTIYF
>TRBV5-5|NA|TRBJ1-4|NA
TGTGCCAGCAGCTTGGCCTTTAATGAAAAACTGTTTTTT
CASSLAFNEKLFF
>TRBV6-1|NA|TRBJ2-5|many
TGTGCCAGCAGTGAAGGGACACAAGAGACCCAGTACTTC
CASSEGTQETQYF
>TRBV7-6|TRBD2|TRBJ2-3|many
TGTGCCAGCAGCCCGGCGCTAGCGGGAGCCAGAGATACGCAGTATTTT
CASSPALAGARDTQYF
>TRBV18|NA|TRBJ2-3|NA
TGTACCAGCTCACCAAGCGCATCAGATACGCAGTATTTT
CTSSPSASDTQYF
>TRBV11-3|NA|TRBJ2-1|many
TGTGCCAGCAGCTTGCAACAGGGCGGAGAGCAGTTCTTC
CASSLQQGGEQFF
>TRBV12-3/TRBV12-4|TRBD2|TRBJ2-7|many
TGTGCCAGCGGAAGCGCCGGGACTAGAGGCGAGCAGTACTTC
CASGSAGTRGEQYF
>TRBV20-1|NA|TRBJ2-1|NA
TGCAGTGCTAGAGATGGGAGGCGAGACTCCGTGTTCTTC
CSARDGRRDSVFF
>TRBV6-1|NA|TRBJ2-7|many
TGTGCCAGCAGTTACGAACAGGGCTACGAGCAGTACTTC
CASSYEQGYEQYF
>TRBV27|NA|TRBJ1-5|many
TGTGCCAGCAGTTTTAGGGGTCAGCCCCAGCATTTT
CASSFRGQPQHF